The 29 T cell receptor beta chains below all came from one sample that was sequenced in a study of T cells in Graves' hyperthyroidism and ophthalmopathy. TCR beta CDR3 regions were amplified from RNA. The primer set for the first-round RT-PCR of the TCR CDR3 was HTBI. Via MiXCR, TCRdb re-called the multiplex PCR reads, giving one row per CDR3 protein. The sample lists about 350,000 distinct CDR3 sequences; roughly 15% were seen once. Sequencing was performed on blood. The receptors stem from a woman aged 55-75 years with Graves' ophthalmopathy.

This clonotype was observed many times. This chain uses TRBV20-1 with TRBJ2-7; D gene ambiguous. The germline V and J ends were trimmed by 1 base and 3 bases, with 16 bases remaining between them. Germline CDR1 DFQATT, CDR2 SNEGSKA (reference sequence). The CDR3 is 15 residues long. CDR3 amino acids: CSARVWFSSVYEQYF. For the CDR3, the DNA is TGCAGTGCTAGAGTATGGTTTTCCAGTGTCTACGAGCAGTACTTC.

The sample holds a few counts of this clonotype. This chain links TRBV20-1 with TRBJ2-1, with 11 bases lining up with TRBD2. This CDR3 has 16 amino acids. CDR1 DFQATT and CDR2 SNEGSKA come from the germline V gene (reference sequence). With V trimmed by 3 bases and J by 0 bases, 4 bases remained unmatched. The CDR3 nucleotides are TGCAGTGCTAGGGGACTAGCGGATTACTCCTACAATGAGCAGTTCTTC. Translation: CSARGLADYSYNEQFF.

This clonotype came up many times. V is TRBV5-6 and J is TRBJ2-4; D unclear. Per germline, CDR1 SGHDT and CDR2 YYEEEE. The CDR3 has 14 amino acids. Trimming pared 1 base from V and 0 bases from J, leaving 5 bases between. The CDR3 loop reads CASSLLEAKNIQYF. CDR3 nucleotide sequence: TGTGCCAGCAGCTTGTTAGAAGCCAAAAACATTCAGTACTTC.

This chain joins TRBV5-6 and TRBJ2-1; 11 nucleotides agree with TRBD2. The CDR3 length is 16 residues. Germline CDR1 and CDR2: SGHDT and YYEEEE. V dropped 3 bases and J dropped 4; count of bases not matched to a gene: 6. The CDR3 spells CASSSTSGDKYNEQFF. CDR3 DNA sequence: TGTGCCAGCAGCTCGACTAGCGGGGACAAATACAATGAGCAGTTCTTC.

This clonotype was counted ten times or more. The chain is built from TRBV6-2 or TRBV6-3 and TRBJ2-3; weak D call: TRBD1 (6 bases). CDR1 and CDR2 from the germline V gene are MNHEY and SVGEGT. The CDR3 extends over 14 amino acids. The V end lost 4 bases, the J end lost 1 base, and 9 bases lay between the germline ends. CDR3 sequence: CASSSHRGTDTQYF. The CDR3 DNA follows: TGTGCCAGCAGTTCCCACAGGGGCACAGATACGCAGTATTTT.

This clonotype has a handful of counts. The chain couples TRBV4-1 to TRBJ1-5; weak D call: TRBD1 (6 bases). Germline values: CDR1 MGHRA, CDR2 YSYEKL. The CDR3 covers 14 residues. V was pared by 6 bases and J by 7 bases, with 16 bases between. The CDR3 is CASSYGQTGQPQHF. DNA of the CDR3: TGCGCCAGCAGTTACGGACAGACTGGGCAGCCCCAGCATTTT.

In this sample, this clonotype turned up many times. J is TRBJ2-7 and V is TRBV3-1; 11 positions match TRBD2. V was clipped by 1 base and J by 6 bases; unmatched bases: 11. The CDR3 totals 17 residues. Germline CDR1 and CDR2: LGHDT and YNNKEL (reference sequence). CDR3: CASSQVPSGRILLEQYF. The CDR3 bases are TGTGCCAGCAGCCAAGTCCCTAGCGGGAGGATCCTCCTCGAGCAGTACTTC.

With respect to this clonotype: A much larger clonotype is one base distant, so this may be a read error. The chain joins TRBV10-3 to TRBJ2-1, with TRBD2 matching over 7 bases. V trimming: 10 bases; J trimming: 5 bases; junction bases outside the gene matches: 11. Germline values: CDR1 ENHRY, CDR2 SYGVKD. CDR3 length equals 14 residues. The CDR3 nucleotides read TGTGCCACCAAGGGAGGGGCTTCCCACAATGAGCAGTTCTTC. Amino acids: CATKGGASHNEQFF.

This clonotype occurred many times. The chain employs TRBV20-1 and TRBJ2-1, with 8 bases lining up with TRBD2. The CDR3 totals 17 residues. The V and J ends lost 0 bases and 0 bases, in that order; junction bases with no gene match: 7. The germline V gene has CDR1 DFQATT and CDR2 SNEGSKA (reference sequence). CDR3 nucleotide sequence: TGCAGTGCTAGAGAATCGACTAGCGTATTCTCCTACAATGAGCAGTTCTTC. The encoded protein is CSARESTSVFSYNEQFF.

In its sample, this clonotype was seen a few times. The chain couples TRBV27 to TRBJ1-4; unclear D gene. The germline gives CDR1 MNHEY, CDR2 SMNVEV (reference sequence). This CDR3 has 12 amino acids. V was cut by 3 bases and J by 7 bases, with 6 bases left in between. The CDR3 sequence: CASSFGGEKLFF. DNA for the CDR3: TGTGCCAGCAGTTTCGGTGGTGAAAAACTGTTTTTT.

This clonotype was detected ten times or more. V usage is TRBV20-1 and J usage is TRBJ2-7; D possibly corresponds to TRBD1 (6 bases). Germline V gene lookup returns CDR1 DFQATT and CDR2 SNEGSKA (reference sequence). The CDR3 consists of 12 residues. Trimming took off 6 bases at V and 7 bases at J, with 16 bases between the two ends. CDR3 coding DNA: TGCAGTGCCACTCCAGGGGATCAGGAGCAGTACTTC. The encoded protein is CSATPGDQEQYF.

This clonotype was seen many times. V is TRBV27 and J is TRBJ2-4; 8 nucleotides agree with TRBD1. Trimming at V came to 0 bases and at J to 8 bases, leaving 6 bases not matched to a gene. The germline V gene encodes CDR1 MNHEY and CDR2 SMNVEV (reference sequence). This CDR3 contains 15 residues. CDR3 sequence (DNA): TGTGCCAGCAGTTTATCGGCAGGGGGCGCGGACATTCAGTACTTC. Translating it yields CASSLSAGGADIQYF.

This clonotype was counted many times. The V and J genes are TRBV30 and TRBJ1-4, with 9 bases fitting TRBD1. This CDR3 has 17 residues. With 0 bases clipped from V and 7 bases from J, the junction kept 12 bases outside the gene matches. Germline V gives CDR1 GTSNPN, CDR2 SVGIG (reference sequence). The CDR3 loop is CAWSVPPYRGRGEKLFF. In DNA, the CDR3 is TGTGCCTGGAGTGTACCCCCATACAGGGGGCGAGGTGAAAAACTGTTTTTT. The entire variable domain, with the rest obtained from reference TRBV30 and TRBJ1-4, is as follows: SQTIHQWPATLVQPVGSPLSLECTVEGTSNPNLYWYRQAAGRGLQLLFYSVGIGQISSEVPQNLSASRPQDRQFILSSKKLLLSDSGFYLCAWSVPPYRGRGEKLFFGSGTQLSVL.

The genes are TRBV6-2 or TRBV6-3 and TRBJ2-5, with D tentatively TRBD2 (6 bases). V lost 8 bases and J 4 bases, leaving 14 bases between the germline ends. Germline V gives CDR1 MNHEY, CDR2 SVGEGT. CDR3 size: 13 residues. CDR3 bases: TGTGCCAGCCTGCCGGGACTTACAGAGACCCAGTACTTC. This codes for CASLPGLTETQYF.

This clonotype was picked up many times. The rearrangement links TRBV28 to TRBJ2-7, with a tentative D call TRBD2 (5 bases). The CDR3 contains 13 residues. Trimming removed 2 bases at V and 3 bases at J, with 8 bases between. Germline values: CDR1 MDHEN, CDR2 SYDVKM. The CDR3 DNA is TGTGCCAGCAGTTTAGTCGGGGACTACGAGCAGTACTTC. It encodes CASSLVGDYEQYF. The complete variable domain, with remaining parts taken from reference TRBV28 and TRBJ2-7, reads DVKVTQSSRYLVKRTGEKVFLECVQDMDHENMFWYRQDPGLGLRLIYFSYDVKMKEKGDIPEGYSVSREKKERFSLILESASTNQTSMYLCASSLVGDYEQYFGPGTRLTVT.

In this sample, this clonotype turned up a few times. V is TRBV20-1 and J is TRBJ2-5; 7 bases are a match to TRBD2. The CDR3 sequence is 13 residues long. The germline V gene encodes CDR1 DFQATT and CDR2 SNEGSKA (reference sequence). Trimming took 3 bases from V and 0 from J; bases not matched to a gene: 1. Written as DNA, the CDR3 is TGCAGTGCTAGGGGAGGGAACCAAGAGACCCAGTACTTC. Translating gives CSARGGNQETQYF.

This clonotype was counted ten times or more. The chain links TRBV7-6 to TRBJ2-2; 9 bases match TRBD1. CDR3 length: 17 amino acids. The germline V gene has CDR1 SGHVS and CDR2 FNYEAQ. V shed 0 bases and J 5 bases; nucleotides not matched to a gene: 7. The CDR3 spells CASSLAPPGQGTGELFF. CDR3 nucleotides: TGTGCCAGCAGCTTAGCTCCACCGGGACAGGGAACCGGGGAGCTGTTTTTT.

This chain joins TRBV28 and TRBJ2-7, with TRBD1 matching 10 bases. From germline, CDR1 is MDHEN and CDR2 SYDVKM. Trimming took 6 bases from V and 6 from J; bases not matched to a gene: 11. The CDR3 loop spans 15 amino acids. The CDR3, as DNA: TGTGCCAGCAGATTACGGGGACAGGGGCGTTCCGAGCAGTACTTC. Its protein is CASRLRGQGRSEQYF.

This clonotype was detected ten times or more. The chain employs TRBV28 and TRBJ1-1, with 7 bases that match TRBD1. CDR1 is MDHEN and CDR2 is SYDVKM in the germline V gene. Trimming cost V 4 bases and J 0 bases; bases outside gene matches: 5. There are 15 residues in the CDR3. The CDR3 DNA is TGTGCCAGCAGTTACACAGGGGTTATGAACACTGAAGCTTTCTTT. Amino acids: CASSYTGVMNTEAFF.

This chain uses TRBV7-2 with TRBJ2-7, with 7 positions matching TRBD2. The CDR3 is made up of 14 amino acids. Germline trimming cut 5 bases from V and 2 bases from J; bases unmatched to any gene: 6. In germline, CDR1 is SGHTA, CDR2 FQGNSA. Here the CDR3 reads CASSPRGVAYEQYF. The CDR3 bases are TGTGCCAGCAGCCCCCGGGGGGTTGCCTACGAGCAGTACTTC.

This clonotype was detected a few times. The chain carries TRBV2 and TRBJ2-5; 14 bases match TRBD2. CDR3 size: 16 residues. V trimming: 6 bases; J trimming: 0 bases; junction bases outside the gene matches: 3. The V gene's germline CDR1 is SNHLY and CDR2 FYNNEI. The CDR3 loop is CASREGLAGDQETQYF. The CDR3 nucleotides are TGTGCCAGCAGGGAGGGACTAGCGGGGGACCAAGAGACCCAGTACTTC.

The table lists this clonotype with many counts. This rearrangement joins TRBV6-1 to TRBJ1-5; D not resolved. Trimming removed 6 bases at V and 4 bases at J, with 10 bases between. Germline loops: CDR1 MNHNS, CDR2 SASEGT. The CDR3 sequence is 13 residues long. CDR3 amino acids: CASSLQPNQPQHF. The CDR3 DNA reads TGTGCCAGCAGCCTACAACCTAATCAGCCCCAGCATTTT.

This clonotype was found many times. The J gene is TRBJ2-3, the V gene TRBV12-3 or TRBV12-4, with no clear D. This CDR3 comprises 13 residues. V was clipped by 0 bases and J by 7 bases, with 8 bases between them. CDR3 amino acids: CASSLAPENTQYF. The CDR3 nucleotides are TGTGCCAGCAGTTTAGCTCCCGAAAATACGCAGTATTTT.

The V call is TRBV6-1, the J call TRBJ2-1; TRBD2 aligns across 7 bases. The CDR3 extends over 17 amino acids. In germline, CDR1 is MNHNS, CDR2 SASEGT. With V trimmed by 6 bases and J by 5 bases, 16 bases remained unmatched. The CDR3 protein is CASRNRPNQGLDNEQFF. For the CDR3, the DNA is TGTGCCAGCAGAAACCGCCCAAATCAAGGACTAGACAATGAGCAGTTCTTC.

This clonotype has a count of ten or more. CDR3 in DNA: TGTGCCAGCACCGGACTAGCGGAAGAGACCCAGTACTTC. Translation: CASTGLAEETQYF. The chain combines TRBV12-3 or TRBV12-4 with TRBJ2-5, with 10 bases that match TRBD2. V shed 7 bases and J 3 bases; nucleotides not matched to a gene: 2. This CDR3 comprises 13 residues.

In this sample, this clonotype turned up once. The V gene is TRBV19, the J gene TRBJ1-6; maybe TRBD1 (5 bases). V was shortened by 4 bases and J by 5 bases, with 12 bases between the two germline ends. Germline CDR1 and CDR2: LNHDA and SQIVND (reference sequence). The CDR3 loop spans 15 amino acids. The CDR3 sequence: CASSTGSVDNSPLHF. In nucleotides, the CDR3 is TGTGCCAGTAGTACAGGGAGTGTCGATAATTCACCCCTCCACTTT.

In this sample, this clonotype turned up many times. The V call is TRBV2, the J call TRBJ2-5; 9 bases align to TRBD1. The CDR3 consists of 12 residues. Looked up from germline, CDR1 is SNHLY and CDR2 is FYNNEI. V shed 10 bases, J shed 3 bases, and the junction held 3 bases outside the gene matches. CDR3 in amino acids: CATGTGKETQYF. The CDR3 nucleotides read TGTGCCACCGGGACAGGGAAAGAGACCCAGTACTTC.

With respect to this clonotype: Compared with germline, one end of the junction differs, possibly owing to a read error. This chain links TRBV7-2 with TRBJ2-1, with D possibly called TRBD1 or TRBD2 (5 bases each). Germline CDR1 and CDR2: SGHTA and FQGNSA. The CDR3 spans 13 residues. The CDR3: CASRGLSYNGQFF. The CDR3 bases are TGTGCCAGCCGGGGCCTCTCCTACAATGGGCAGTTCTTC.

This clonotype came up many times. The rearrangement joins TRBV28 to TRBJ2-7; TRBD1 is a possible D gene (6 bases). V dropped 4 bases and J dropped 3 bases, with 13 bases sitting between them. Germline V gives CDR1 MDHEN, CDR2 SYDVKM. The CDR3 loop spans 14 amino acids. The DNA of the CDR3 is TGTGCCAGCAGTTCCCGCACAGGGAGCTACGAGCAGTACTTC. Translation gives CASSSRTGSYEQYF.